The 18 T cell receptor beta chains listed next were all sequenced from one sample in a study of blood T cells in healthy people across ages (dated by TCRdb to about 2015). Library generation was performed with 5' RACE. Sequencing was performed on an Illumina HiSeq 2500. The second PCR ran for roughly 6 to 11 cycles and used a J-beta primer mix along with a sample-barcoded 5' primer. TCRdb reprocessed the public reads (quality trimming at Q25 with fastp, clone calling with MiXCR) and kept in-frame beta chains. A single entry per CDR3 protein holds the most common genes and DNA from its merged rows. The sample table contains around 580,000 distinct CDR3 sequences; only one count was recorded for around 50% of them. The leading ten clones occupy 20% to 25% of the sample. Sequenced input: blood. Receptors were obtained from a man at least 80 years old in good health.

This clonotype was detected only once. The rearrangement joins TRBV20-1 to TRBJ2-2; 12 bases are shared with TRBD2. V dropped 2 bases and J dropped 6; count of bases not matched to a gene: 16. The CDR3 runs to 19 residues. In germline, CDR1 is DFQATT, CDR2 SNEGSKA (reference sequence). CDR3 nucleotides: TGCAGTGCTAGACGTCTAGCGGGAGGGCCCTTGATTAGAGCCGGGGAGCTGTTTTTT. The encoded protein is CSARRLAGGPLIRAGELFF.

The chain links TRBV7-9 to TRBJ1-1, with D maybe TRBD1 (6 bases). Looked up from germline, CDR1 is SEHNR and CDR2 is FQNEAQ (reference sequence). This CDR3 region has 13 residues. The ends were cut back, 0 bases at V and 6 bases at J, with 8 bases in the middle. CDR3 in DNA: TGTGCCAGCAGCTTAGCTGGGACACCTGAAGCTTTCTTT. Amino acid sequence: CASSLAGTPEAFF.

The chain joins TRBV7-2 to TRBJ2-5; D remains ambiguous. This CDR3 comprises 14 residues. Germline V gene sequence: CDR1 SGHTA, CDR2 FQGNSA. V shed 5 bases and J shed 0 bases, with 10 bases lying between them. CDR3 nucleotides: TGTGCCAGCAGCCTTCGACGGAACCAAGAGACCCAGTACTTC. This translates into CASSLRRNQETQYF.

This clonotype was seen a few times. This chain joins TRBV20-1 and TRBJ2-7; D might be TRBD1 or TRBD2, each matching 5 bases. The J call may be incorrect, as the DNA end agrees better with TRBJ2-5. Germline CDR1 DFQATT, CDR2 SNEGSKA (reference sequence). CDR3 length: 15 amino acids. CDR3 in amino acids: CSARDHWSGGETQYF. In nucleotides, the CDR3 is TGCAGTGCTAGAGATCATTGGAGTGGGGGAGAGACCCAGTACTTC.

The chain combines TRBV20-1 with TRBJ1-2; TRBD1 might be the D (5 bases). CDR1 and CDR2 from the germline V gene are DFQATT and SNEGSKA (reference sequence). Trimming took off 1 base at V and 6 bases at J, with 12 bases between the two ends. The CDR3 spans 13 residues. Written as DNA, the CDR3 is TGCAGTGCTAGAGGGAGGGTACAGGATGGCTACACCTTC. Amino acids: CSARGRVQDGYTF.

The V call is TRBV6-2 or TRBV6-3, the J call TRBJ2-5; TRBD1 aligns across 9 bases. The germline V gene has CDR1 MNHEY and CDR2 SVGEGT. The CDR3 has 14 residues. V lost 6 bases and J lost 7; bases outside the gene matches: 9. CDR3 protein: CASRPTGGLATQYF. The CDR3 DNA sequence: TGTGCCAGCAGACCCACAGGGGGCTTGGCGACCCAGTACTTC.

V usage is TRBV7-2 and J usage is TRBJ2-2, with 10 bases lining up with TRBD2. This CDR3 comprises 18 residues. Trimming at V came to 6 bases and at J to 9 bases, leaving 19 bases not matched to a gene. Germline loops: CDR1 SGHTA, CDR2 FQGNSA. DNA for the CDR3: TGTGCCAGCAGTTCCCATCTGGTAGCGGGGGGCCTGGCATGGGAGCTGTTTTTT. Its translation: CASSSHLVAGGLAWELFF.

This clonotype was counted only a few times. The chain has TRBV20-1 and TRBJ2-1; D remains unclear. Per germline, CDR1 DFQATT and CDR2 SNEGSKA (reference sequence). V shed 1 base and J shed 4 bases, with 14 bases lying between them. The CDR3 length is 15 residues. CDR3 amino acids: CSARGSGVQYNEQFF. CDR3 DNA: TGCAGTGCTAGAGGGTCTGGTGTGCAGTACAATGAGCAGTTCTTC.

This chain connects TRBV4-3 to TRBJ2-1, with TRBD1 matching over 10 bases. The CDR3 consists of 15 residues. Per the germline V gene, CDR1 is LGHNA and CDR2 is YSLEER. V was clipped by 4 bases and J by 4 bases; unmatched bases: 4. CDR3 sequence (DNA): TGCGCCAGCAGCCGCGACAGGGGGCTATACAATGAGCAGTTCTTC. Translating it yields CASSRDRGLYNEQFF.

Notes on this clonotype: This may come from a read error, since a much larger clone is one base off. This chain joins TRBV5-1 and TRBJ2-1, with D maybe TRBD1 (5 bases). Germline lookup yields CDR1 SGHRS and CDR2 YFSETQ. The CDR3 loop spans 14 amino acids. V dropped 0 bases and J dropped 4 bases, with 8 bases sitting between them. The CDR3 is CASSLAQEYNEQFF. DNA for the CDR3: TGCGCCAGCAGCTTGGCACAGGAGTACAATGAGCAGTTCTTC.

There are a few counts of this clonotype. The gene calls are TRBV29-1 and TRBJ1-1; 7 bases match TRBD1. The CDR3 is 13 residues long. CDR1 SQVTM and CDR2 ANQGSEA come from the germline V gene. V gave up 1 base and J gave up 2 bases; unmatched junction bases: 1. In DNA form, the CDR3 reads TGCAGCGTTGAAGGACAGGGCAACACTGAAGCTTTCTTT. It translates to CSVEGQGNTEAFF.

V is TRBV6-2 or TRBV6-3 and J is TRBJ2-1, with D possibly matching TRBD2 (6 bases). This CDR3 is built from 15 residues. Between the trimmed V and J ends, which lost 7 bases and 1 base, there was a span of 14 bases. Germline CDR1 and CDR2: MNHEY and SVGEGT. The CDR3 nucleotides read TGTGCCAGCATCACCGGGGGTTCATCCTACAATGAGCAGTTCTTC. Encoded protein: CASITGGSSYNEQFF.

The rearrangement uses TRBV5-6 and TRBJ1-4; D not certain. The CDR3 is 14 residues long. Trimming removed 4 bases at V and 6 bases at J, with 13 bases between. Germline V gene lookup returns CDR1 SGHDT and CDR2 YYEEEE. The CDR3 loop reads CASSLTPNDEKLFF. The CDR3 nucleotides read TGTGCCAGCAGCCTAACGCCGAACGATGAAAAACTGTTTTTT.

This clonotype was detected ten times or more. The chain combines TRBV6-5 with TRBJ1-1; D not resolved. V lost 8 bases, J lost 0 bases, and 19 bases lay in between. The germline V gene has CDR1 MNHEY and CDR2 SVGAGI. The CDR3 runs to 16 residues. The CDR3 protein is CASFSQSGDLNTEAFF. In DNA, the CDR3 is TGTGCCAGCTTCTCTCAGTCTGGCGACTTGAACACTGAAGCTTTCTTT.

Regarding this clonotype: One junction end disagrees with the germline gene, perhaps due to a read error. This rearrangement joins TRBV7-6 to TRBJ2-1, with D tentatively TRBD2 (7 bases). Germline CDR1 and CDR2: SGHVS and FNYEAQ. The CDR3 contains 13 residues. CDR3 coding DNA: TGTGCCGGCAGCCTAAGGGGGGGGGATGAGCAGTTCTTC. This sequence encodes CAGSLRGGDEQFF.

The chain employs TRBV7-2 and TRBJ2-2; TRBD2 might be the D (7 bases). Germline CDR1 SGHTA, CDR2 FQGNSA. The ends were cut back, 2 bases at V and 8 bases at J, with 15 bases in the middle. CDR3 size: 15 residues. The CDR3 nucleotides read TGTGCCAGCAGCTTAAGGGGGAGGGTTCTTGGGGAGCTGTTTTTT. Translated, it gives CASSLRGRVLGELFF.

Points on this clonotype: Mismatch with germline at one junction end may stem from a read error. CDR3 in DNA: TGCAGTGCCTGGACAGGGGGCCGAGAGACCCGGTACTTC. Translated: CSAWTGGRETRYF. The V gene is TRBV20-1, the J gene TRBJ2-5; 11 bases match TRBD1. The CDR3 runs 13 residues. The germline CDR1 and CDR2 sequences are DFQATT and SNEGSKA (reference sequence).

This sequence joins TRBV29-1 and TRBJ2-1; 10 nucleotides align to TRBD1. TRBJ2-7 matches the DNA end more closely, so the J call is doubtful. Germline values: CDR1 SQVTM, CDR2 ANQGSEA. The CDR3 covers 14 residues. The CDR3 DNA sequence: TGCAGCGTTCAAAGGGACAGGGGATACAATGAGCAGTACTTC. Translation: CSVQRDRGYNEQYF.